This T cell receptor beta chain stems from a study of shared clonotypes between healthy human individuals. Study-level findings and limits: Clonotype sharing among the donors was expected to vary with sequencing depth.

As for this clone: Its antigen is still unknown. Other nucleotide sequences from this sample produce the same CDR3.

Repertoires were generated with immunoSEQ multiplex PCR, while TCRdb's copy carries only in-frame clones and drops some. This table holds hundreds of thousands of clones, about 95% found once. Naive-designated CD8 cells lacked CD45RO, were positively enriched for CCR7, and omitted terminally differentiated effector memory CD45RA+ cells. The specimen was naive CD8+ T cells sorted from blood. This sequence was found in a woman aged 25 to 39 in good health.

CDR3 DNA sequence: TGTGCCAGTAGTATAGTCGGGACAGCCTACGAGCAGTACTTC. Residues: CASSIVGTAYEQYF. This rearrangement joins TRBV19 to TRBJ2-7; 7 bases line up with TRBD1. The CDR3 length is 14 residues. J gave up 2 bases and V 1 base, and 2 bases lay outside the gene matches. Germline CDR1 is LNHDA and CDR2 is SQIVND (reference sequence). The whole variable domain, remainder taken from reference TRBV19 and TRBJ2-7, is DGGITQSPKYLFRKEGQNVTLSCEQNLNHDAMYWYRQDPGQGLRLIYYSQIVNDFQKGDIAEGYSVSREKKESFPLTVTSAQKNPTAFYLCASSIVGTAYEQYFGPGTRLTVT.